The 8 T cell receptor beta chains presented below share a single source sample, sequenced in a study of blood T cell repertoires in COVID-19 (dated by TCRdb to the early 2020s). Receptor amplification or capture employed the immunoSEQ multiplex PCR assay. TCRdb mirrors the immuneACCESS table, restricted to in-frame sequences. Some clones are absent from its copies; in checked studies, under half trace to an unresolved V gene, and the reason for the others is unknown. For this sample there are over 300,000 clones; roughly 90% appear just once. Jointly, the top ten make up around 0.97% of the sample. Sequencing was carried out using PBMCs or T cells enriched from blood (not recorded which). The receptors were sampled from a woman in her thirties with acute COVID-19.

The chain is built from TRBV5-1 and TRBJ1-2; D remains unclear. Germline V gives CDR1 SGHRS, CDR2 YFSETQ. V lost 2 bases to trimming and J lost 4 bases, with 15 bases between them. The CDR3 totals 15 residues. DNA of the CDR3: TGCGCCAGCAGCTTCACCGGGGAGGGTAGCTATGGCTACACCTTC. This sequence encodes CASSFTGEGSYGYTF.

The chain uses TRBV2 and TRBJ1-2; maybe TRBD1 (5 bases). The CDR3 covers 12 residues. CDR1 SNHLY and CDR2 FYNNEI come from the germline V gene. V was shortened by 5 bases and J by 8 bases, with 12 bases between the two germline ends. The CDR3 DNA follows: TGTGCCAGCAGTACCGGGTCAGGGGGCTACACCTTC. Translated, it gives CASSTGSGGYTF.

The chain employs TRBV19 and TRBJ2-7, with TRBD1 identical over 7 bases. Germline V gene lookup returns CDR1 LNHDA and CDR2 SQIVND (reference sequence). This CDR3 has 14 residues. The J segment lost 3 bases and the V segment lost 4 bases, leaving 6 bases of the junction unmatched. This chain's CDR3 is CASSKQGLLYEQYF. The CDR3 bases are TGTGCCAGTAGTAAACAGGGGCTTCTCTACGAGCAGTACTTC.

The rearrangement uses TRBV7-2 and TRBJ1-2; TRBD1 agrees at 9 bases. V lost 4 bases and J lost 5; bases outside the gene matches: 8. Germline V gives CDR1 SGHTA, CDR2 FQGNSA. The CDR3 sequence is 15 residues long. Here the CDR3 reads CASSSGQGILYGYTF. CDR3 bases: TGTGCCAGCAGCTCCGGACAGGGGATTTTGTATGGCTACACCTTC.

CDR3 in amino acids: CASSLANRNTEAFF. In nucleotides, the CDR3 is TGTGCCAGCAGCTTAGCGAACAGGAACACTGAAGCTTTCTTT. The genes are TRBV7-9 and TRBJ1-1; D gene uncertain. The germline V gene has CDR1 SEHNR and CDR2 FQNEAQ (reference sequence). Trimming shortened V by 0 bases and J by 1 base, and 6 bases separated the two germline ends. The CDR3 loop spans 14 amino acids.

The J gene is TRBJ2-7, the V gene TRBV2, with a possible D match to TRBD2 (7 bases). Trimming took 7 bases from V and 0 from J, leaving 13 bases between them. This CDR3 is built from 14 residues. Germline loops: CDR1 SNHLY, CDR2 FYNNEI. CDR3 nucleotide sequence: TGTGCCAGCACCGGGGGGCGAAGCTCCTACGAGCAGTACTTC. It encodes CASTGGRSSYEQYF.

This chain uses TRBV30 with TRBJ2-2, with 8 bases identical to TRBD2. The ends lost 3 bases at V and 3 bases at J; junction bases unmatched: 9. Germline CDR1 GTSNPN, CDR2 SVGIG (reference sequence). The CDR3 runs to 16 residues. DNA for the CDR3: TGTGCCTGGAGCGGTTTCGGGGGGGCCGACACCGGGGAGCTGTTTTTT. This translates into CAWSGFGGADTGELFF.

This chain uses TRBV5-6 with TRBJ2-3; 11 bases fit TRBD2. The CDR3 consists of 17 residues. The germline V gene encodes CDR1 SGHDT and CDR2 YYEEEE. Trimming took 3 bases from V and 0 from J; bases not matched to a gene: 6. Here the CDR3 DNA reads TGTGCCAGCAGCTCGGGACTAGCGGCTCGTAGCACAGATACGCAGTATTTT. It yields the protein CASSSGLAARSTDTQYF.